The present entry profiles one T cell receptor beta chain with its context. V shed 0 bases and J shed 0 bases, with 6 bases lying between them. Germline V gene lookup returns CDR1 PRHDT and CDR2 FYEKMQ (reference sequence). CDR3 size: 15 residues. This entry belongs to a study of T cell changes during pregnancy in multiple sclerosis. Some clones are missing from TCRdb's copy, which holds only in-frame ones; the method was immunoSEQ multiplex PCR. The sample has about 20,000 clones, around 90% seen once. The rearrangement links TRBV13 to TRBJ1-3; weak D call: TRBD1 (5 bases). This receptor was taken from a female donor in good health, enrolled as a control in a pregnancy study. Here the sequenced sample was CD8+ T cells from peripheral blood mononuclear cells, taken in the second trimester of pregnancy. In DNA form, the CDR3 reads TGTGCCAGCAGCTTAGGGACAGCCTCTGGAAACACCATATATTTT. Translated, it gives CASSLGTASGNTIYF.